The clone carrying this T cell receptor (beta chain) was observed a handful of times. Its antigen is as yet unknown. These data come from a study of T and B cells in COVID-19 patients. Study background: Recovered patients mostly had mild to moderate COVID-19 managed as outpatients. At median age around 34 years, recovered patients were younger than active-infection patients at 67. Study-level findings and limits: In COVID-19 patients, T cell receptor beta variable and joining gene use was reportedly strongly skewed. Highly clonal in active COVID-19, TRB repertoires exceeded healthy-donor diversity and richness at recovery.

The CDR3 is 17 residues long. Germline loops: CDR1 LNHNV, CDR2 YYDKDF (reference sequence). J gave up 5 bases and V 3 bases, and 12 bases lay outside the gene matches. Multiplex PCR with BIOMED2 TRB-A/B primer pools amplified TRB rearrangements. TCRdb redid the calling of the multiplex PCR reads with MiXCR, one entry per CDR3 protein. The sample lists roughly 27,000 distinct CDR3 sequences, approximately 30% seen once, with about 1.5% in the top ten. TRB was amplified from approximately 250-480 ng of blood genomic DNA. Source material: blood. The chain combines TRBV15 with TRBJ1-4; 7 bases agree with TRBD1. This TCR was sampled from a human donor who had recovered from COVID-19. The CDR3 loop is CATSSRSRGRLNEKLFF. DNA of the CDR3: TGTGCCACCAGCAGTCGGTCGAGGGGGCGTCTGAATGAAAAACTGTTTTTT.